This T cell receptor beta chain came from a study of blood T cell repertoires in COVID-19 (dated by TCRdb to between 2020 and 2021). Background on the whole study: Collaborator samples came from the United States, Italy and Spain and covered acute and convalescent phases of COVID-19. The prospective study material was composed of cDNA or gDNA derived from T cells, B-cell-depleted T cells, or PBMCs. Deeply sampled blood TCRbeta repertoires from subjects exposed to, actively infected with, or recovered from COVID-19 were included in the dataset. A freely available public database, intended as a resource for researchers studying the immune response to SARS-CoV-2, is where the repertoires were released. Samples were obtained from the ongoing ImmuneRACE study (first 160 participants) and from 950 to 1,500 subjects provided by 6 global collaborators. A de-identified subject ID, COVID-19 status, age in years and sex were almost always included in the sample metadata. Where available, HLA class I and class II types were taken from metadata supplied by the sample provider and were not determined by assay-based typing.

As to this clone: Its recognized antigen is unknown. Base-call qualities are not available, and no considerably larger clone is one nucleotide away.

The collaborating institutions used their own protocols to collect whole blood in K2EDTA tubes. For TCRbeta analysis, collaborators shipped samples as frozen whole blood, isolated PBMCs, or DNA extracted from either of those sample types. Overall results and qualifications from the work: How much clinical and demographic metadata was included differed by source and by participant, and the metadata was provided uncurated.

TCRbeta CDR3 regions were amplified from genomic DNA by means of the immunoSEQ Assay, a bias-controlled multiplex PCR. In the source study's methods: Within the assay, amplification of reference gene primers was used to estimate how many nucleated cells each sample contained. Sequence reads were collapsed and filtered to measure the absolute abundance of every unique TCRbeta CDR3 rearrangement. For each sample, productive Simpson clonality was calculated as the square root of Simpson's diversity index across productive rearrangements. TCRdb's version of the immuneACCESS table is confined to in-frame rearrangements and falls short of the full clone set. An unresolved V gene accounts for under half of the shortfall where checked; the remainder is of unknown origin. The V and J calls and clone size were taken over from that table, and D and trimming were inferred from the DNA. The sample data list some 160,000 clones, and around 80% of these were observed just once. The top ten clonotypes cover 6.5% of the sample.

This TCR derives from a man aged 65-85 years with active or convalescent COVID-19. Sample: peripheral blood.

The CDR3 has the sequence CASTRSRTGDFSGSSYNSPLHF. The nucleotide sequence reads as follows: TGTGCCAGCACCCGAAGCCGGACAGGGGATTTTTCGGGAAGCTCCTATAATTCACCCCTCCACTTT. The rearranged chain carries TRBV2 and TRBJ1-6; 9 nucleotides in the junction match TRBD1. The CDR3 holds 22 amino acids from the cysteine to the phenylalanine. Left in the record is the CDR3 DNA by itself, 66 bases read in frame from the first base. From V the trimming removes 7 bases and from J it removes 0 bases, while the gene matches leave 22 bases of the junction unaccounted for. From the germline V gene, CDR1 is SNHLY and CDR2 is FYNNEI.